The present T cell receptor (beta chain) was sequenced within a study of blood T cell repertoires in COVID-19. In the study overall: Material from acute and convalescent COVID-19 was sourced from the United States, Italy and Spain.

Ten or more counts support this clone. This CDR3 has 16 residues. Germline V gene data show CDR1 as SGHVS and CDR2 as FQNEAQ. The V and J ends lost 1 base and 6 bases respectively, with 15 bases between them. Per the original data handling: Estimation of nucleated cell counts relied on the amplification of reference gene primers. Method: immunoSEQ multiplex PCR; TCRdb's copy keeps in-frame clones and lacks some. From that table come the V and J calls and clone size; the DNA was used to work out D and trimming. This table holds 30,000 or so clones, 68% found once. The rearrangement links TRBV7-8 to TRBJ2-2, with D maybe TRBD1 (5 bases). The sequencing input was peripheral blood. This receptor was taken from a human donor in a cohort sampled during active COVID-19. The CDR3 loop is CASSLGTWRNSGELFF. CDR3 coding DNA: TGTGCCAGCAGCTTAGGGACATGGAGAAACTCCGGGGAGCTGTTTTTT. Full variable domain (remainder filled in from reference TRBV7-8 and TRBJ2-2): GAGVSQSPRYKVAKRGQDVALRCDPISGHVSLFWYQQALGQGPEFLTYFQNEAQLDKSGLPSDRFFAERPEGSVSTLKIQRTQQEDSAVYLCASSLGTWRNSGELFFGEGSRLTVL.